The clone carrying this T cell receptor beta chain has more than one count but fewer than ten. This sample stems from a study of Ad26.COV2.S vaccination and SARS-CoV-2 variants. Study-wide background: Enrollment placed the donor in the COV1001 Ad26.COV2.S trial arm.

Sequencing was performed with immunoSEQ multiplex PCR; in TCRdb, only in-frame clones are kept and a portion is missing. The table has some 640,000 clones, roughly 90% seen once; the top ten hold approximately 1.5%. Treatment reported: around 19 received Ad26.COV2.S at low or high dose, single or two shots; several received placebo; per-sample allocation not given. Sampling occurred on day 63 after the first vaccine or placebo injection. In germline, CDR1 is SGHRS, CDR2 YFSETQ. This CDR3 region has 13 residues. V was cut by 2 bases and J by 4 bases, with 7 bases left in between. The sample consisted of peripheral blood, taken in a trial of Ad26.COV2.S vaccine versus placebo. This clonotype originated in a person between 18 and 59 years old who received the Ad26.COV2.S COVID-19 vaccine or a placebo. This chain joins TRBV5-1 and TRBJ1-5; D is undetermined. The CDR3 loop is CASSFDVNQPQHF. CDR3 coding DNA: TGCGCCAGCAGCTTCGACGTGAATCAGCCCCAGCATTTT.